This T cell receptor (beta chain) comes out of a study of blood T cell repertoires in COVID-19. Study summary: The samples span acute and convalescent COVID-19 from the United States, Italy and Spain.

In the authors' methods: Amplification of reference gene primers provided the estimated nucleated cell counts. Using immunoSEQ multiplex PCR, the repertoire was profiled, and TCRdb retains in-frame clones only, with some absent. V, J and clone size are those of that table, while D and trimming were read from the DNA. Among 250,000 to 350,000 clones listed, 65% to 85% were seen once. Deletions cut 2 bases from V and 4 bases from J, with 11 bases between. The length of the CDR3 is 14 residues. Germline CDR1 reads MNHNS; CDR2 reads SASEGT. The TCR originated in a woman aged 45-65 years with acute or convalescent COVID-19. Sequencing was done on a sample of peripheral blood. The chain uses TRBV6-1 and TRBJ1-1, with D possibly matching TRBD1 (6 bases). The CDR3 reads CASSEQQGSTEAFF. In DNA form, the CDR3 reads TGTGCCAGCAGTGAACAACAGGGCAGCACTGAAGCTTTCTTT.